This TCR beta chain was documented in a study of T cell repertoires in cytomegalovirus infection. Study information: An indication of both CMV infection and matching HLA type came from public TCR beta signatures.

TCRdb re-called the reads through MiXCR, storing one row per CDR3 protein. Of about 150,000 distinct CDR3 sequences listed, approximately 30% are singletons. This clonotype appeared a few times. Its specificity is unknown. CDR3 length equals 14 residues. Germline V gene data show CDR1 as SEHNR and CDR2 as FQNEAQ (reference sequence). V lost 8 bases to trimming and J lost 4 bases, with 14 bases between them. General study results and limits: Predominance within the ex vivo response was attributable to HLA-C-restricted CMV-specific TCR beta clonotypes.

This sequence was found in a human donor in good health (CMV status not recorded). Some clones in this sample may be carry-over from other donors' samples. The material was CD8+ T cells from cultured PBMCs, obtained from culture after CMV antigen stimulation. This chain joins TRBV7-9 and TRBJ2-2; perhaps TRBD2 as D (6 bases). CDR3 nucleotide sequence: TGTGCCAGCCCCCCGGGAGAAGCCACCGGGGAGCTGTTTTTT. Translated, it gives CASPPGEATGELFF.